The entry that follows covers one TCR beta chain sequence. The data were taken from a study of CD8+CD57+ T cells in acquired aplastic anemia. Using genomic DNA as the template, TCR beta VDJ and CDR3 profiling was carried out. TCRdb fed the reads into MiXCR, producing one record per CDR3 protein. The sample has 150,000 to 200,000 distinct CDR3 sequences, approximately 52% seen once. By flow cytometry, patients selected for sequencing had shown an expansion of CD8+CD57+ cells. The cohort consisted entirely of patients having severe acquired aplastic anemia. V lost 6 bases to trimming and J lost 7 bases; unmatched junction nucleotides: 3. This CDR3 has 14 residues. CDR1 and CDR2 (germline): ENHRY, SYGVKD.

The gene calls are TRBV10-3 and TRBJ1-6; 10 nucleotides agree with TRBD1. The receptor was isolated from a human donor with aplastic anemia. The specimen was sorted CD4+, CD8+, or CD8+CD57+ T cells (not recorded which) from PBMCs. CDR3 residues: CAISPGQGNSPLHF. Here the CDR3 DNA reads TGTGCCATCAGCCCGGGACAGGGGAATTCACCCCTCCACTTT.